The entry below gives a single T cell receptor (beta chain) sequence along with its context. V was pared by 1 base and J by 1 base, with 11 bases between. CDR1 and CDR2 from the germline V gene are LGHNA and YNFKEQ. The CDR3 loop spans 16 amino acids. These data come from a study of control samples from healthy donors and cancer patients. Clones were sequenced by immunoSEQ multiplex PCR, and TCRdb holds only the in-frame ones, with some missing. Counted here are about 100,000 clones, around 88% occurring once; the ten biggest clones make up 13% to 15%. Sequenced: blood. This receptor was identified in a man aged 25-45 years in good health. This chain connects TRBV4-2 to TRBJ1-5; D is uncertain. The CDR3 DNA sequence: TGTGCCAGCAGCCAAGGGGCGGGTCGGAGCAATCAGCCCCAGCATTTT. Its protein is CASSQGAGRSNQPQHF.